What follows are 26 T cell receptor beta chains derived from one specimen sequenced in a study of blood T cells in healthy people across ages. PCR was performed a second time for about 7 to 12 cycles using a sample-barcoded 5' primer and a J-beta primer mix. TCRdb processed the 5' RACE reads anew with MiXCR; each CDR3 protein has one entry. The data hold around 1.7 million distinct CDR3 sequences, with 28% observed a single time. Sample: blood. All receptors derive from a woman aged 25 to 45 in good health.

This clonotype was detected only a few times. This chain joins TRBV29-1 and TRBJ2-5; D perhaps matches TRBD2 (6 bases). Germline values: CDR1 SQVTM, CDR2 ANQGSEA. V dropped 6 bases and J dropped 1 base, with 18 bases sitting between them. This CDR3 comprises 15 residues. This CDR3 is CSVLRDLDLQETQYF. The CDR3 DNA sequence: TGCAGCGTCCTAAGGGACTTGGACCTCCAAGAGACCCAGTACTTC.

The rearrangement joins TRBV18 to TRBJ2-4; 9 bases align to TRBD1. V lost 2 bases, J lost 13 bases, and 15 bases stayed unmatched. This CDR3 comprises 16 residues. Germline lookup yields CDR1 KGHSH and CDR2 LQKENI. The CDR3 loop is CASSPLGQGPYNEQYF. CDR3 bases: TGTGCCAGCTCACCATTGGGACAGGGCCCCTACAATGAGCAGTACTTC. The whole variable domain, remainder taken from reference TRBV18 and TRBJ2-4, is NAGVMQNPRHLVRRRGQEARLRCSPMKGHSHVYWYRQLPEEGLKFMVYLQKENIIDESGMPKERFSAEFPKEGPSILRIQQVVRGDSAAYFCASSPLGQGPYNEQYFGAGTRLSVL.

The table lists this clonotype with a few counts. The V call is TRBV20-1, the J call TRBJ2-2; 7 nucleotides align to TRBD1. After removal of 6 bases from V and 1 base from J, the junction contained 5 bases not matched to a gene. Per the germline V gene, CDR1 is DFQATT and CDR2 is SNEGSKA (reference sequence). CDR3 length equals 14 residues. For the CDR3, the DNA is TGCAGTGCCAGACAGGGAATGAACACCGGGGAGCTGTTTTTT. Its translation is CSARQGMNTGELFF.

This clonotype has only a few counts. The genes are TRBV7-2 and TRBJ1-2, with D possibly matching TRBD1 (5 bases). Germline V CDR1 and CDR2: SGHTA, FQGNSA. V lost 5 bases and J lost 7, with 17 bases in between. The CDR3 is 14 residues long. CDR3 bases: TGTGCCAGCAGCCTGATGGACTGGAGGGGTGGCTACACCTTC. Translation gives CASSLMDWRGGYTF.

This clonotype has ten or more counts. The chain is built from TRBV15 and TRBJ2-3; D is perhaps TRBD1 or TRBD2 (5 bases each). CDR1 and CDR2 from the germline V gene are LNHNV and YYDKDF (reference sequence). The CDR3 covers 13 residues. Trimming took 1 base from V and 3 from J, leaving 5 bases between them. The CDR3 DNA is TGTGCCACCAGCAGAGGGGGGACAGATACGCAGTATTTT. Translation gives CATSRGGTDTQYF.

The sample holds many counts of this clonotype. The chain carries TRBV5-1 and TRBJ2-1; 13 bases line up with TRBD2. This CDR3 has 16 residues. V lost 2 bases, J lost 1 base, and 0 bases stayed unmatched. Germline CDR1 is SGHRS and CDR2 is YFSETQ. The chain's CDR3 is CASSLLAGGSYNEQFF. CDR3 DNA: TGCGCCAGCAGCTTACTAGCGGGAGGGTCCTACAATGAGCAGTTCTTC. The full variable domain, in which reference TRBV5-1 and TRBJ2-1 provide the parts outside the CDR3, is KAGVTQTPRYLIKTRGQQVTLSCSPISGHRSVSWYQQTPGQGLQFLFEYFSETQRNKGNFPGRFSGRQFSNSRSEMNVSTLELGDSALYLCASSLLAGGSYNEQFFGPGTRLTVL.

A word on this clonotype: A much larger clone is a single base away; this may be a read error. The chain couples TRBV7-9 to TRBJ2-7, with D perhaps given as TRBD1 or TRBD2 (5 bases each). The CDR3 is 15 amino acids. Germline V CDR1 and CDR2: SEHNR, FQNEAQ (reference sequence). The CDR3 is CASSTAEGIAYERYF. The CDR3 DNA sequence: TGTGCCAGCAGTACCGCAGAGGGGATAGCCTACGAGCGGTACTTC.

This clonotype was found many times. The genes are TRBV7-2 and TRBJ2-6, with D possibly matching TRBD1 (6 bases). CDR1 is SGHTA, CDR2 FQGNSA, per germline. The V and J ends lost 0 bases and 4 bases respectively, with 22 bases between them. The CDR3 has 20 residues. The CDR3 spells CASSLAGYPTGPEGANVLTF. The CDR3 bases are TGTGCCAGCAGCTTAGCGGGTTATCCGACAGGTCCAGAAGGGGCCAACGTCCTGACTTTC.

This clonotype has only a few counts. V gene TRBV25-1 combines with J gene TRBJ1-6; D remains ambiguous. The CDR3 totals 14 residues. Germline V gene lookup returns CDR1 MGHDK and CDR2 SYGVNS. V lost 1 base and J 5 bases, leaving 6 bases between the germline ends. CDR3 DNA sequence: TGTGCCAGCAGTGAATTGAGGAATAATTCACCCCTCCACTTT. It encodes CASSELRNNSPLHF.

On this clonotype: A junction end diverges from the germline sequence, so it may reflect a read error. Here the CDR3 reads CTSSRGGETQYF. CDR3 nucleotides: TGTACCAGCAGTAGGGGAGGGGAGACCCAGTACTTC. The chain has TRBV2 and TRBJ2-7, with 7 bases that match TRBD2. The J call could be wrong; TRBJ2-5 is a better fit for the DNA end. CDR1 is SNHLY, CDR2 FYNNEI, per germline. The CDR3 is 12 amino acids.

Ten or more counts support this clonotype. V usage is TRBV27 and J usage is TRBJ1-5; D unresolved. V was shortened by 7 bases and J by 2 bases, with 12 bases between the two germline ends. Germline CDR1 reads MNHEY; CDR2 reads SMNVEV (reference sequence). The CDR3 is made up of 14 amino acids. CDR3 region: CASNDLKGNQPQHF. For the CDR3, the DNA is TGTGCCAGCAACGATCTCAAGGGCAATCAGCCCCAGCATTTT.

The genes are TRBV6-5 and TRBJ1-5, with 7 bases matching TRBD1. The CDR3 has 15 amino acids. V was pared by 5 bases and J by 2 bases, with 6 bases of the junction left unmatched. Germline V gives CDR1 MNHEY, CDR2 SVGAGI. CDR3 sequence reads: CASSPFGTGNQPQHF. The CDR3 DNA reads TGTGCCAGCAGTCCCTTTGGGACAGGCAATCAGCCCCAGCATTTT.

The CDR3 here is CASSHPKAGGIQFF. The CDR3 coding sequence is TGTGCCAGCAGCCATCCGAAAGCGGGGGGAATACAGTTCTTC. V is TRBV7-2 and J is TRBJ2-1; 9 bases line up with TRBD2. This CDR3 has 14 amino acids. The V gene's germline CDR1 is SGHTA and CDR2 FQGNSA. The J segment lost 13 bases and the V segment lost 5 bases, leaving 12 bases of the junction unmatched.

The chain is built from TRBV4-2 and TRBJ2-1; the match to TRBD2 covers 13 bases. The CDR3 runs to 17 residues. From germline, CDR1 is LGHNA and CDR2 YNFKEQ. Trimming cost V 1 base and J 7 bases; bases outside gene matches: 7. DNA for the CDR3: TGTGCCAGCAGCCAAGGACCGGGACTAGCGGGGTTAAATGAGCAGTTCTTC. It yields the protein CASSQGPGLAGLNEQFF.

The gene calls are TRBV15 and TRBJ1-2; a possible D gene is TRBD1 (5 bases). CDR1 is LNHNV, CDR2 YYDKDF, per germline (reference sequence). Trimming shortened V by 4 bases and J by 8 bases, and 11 bases separated the two germline ends. This CDR3 region has 12 residues. CDR3 in amino acids: CATSIQGDGYTF. The CDR3 DNA is TGTGCCACCAGCATTCAGGGTGACGGCTACACCTTC. Full variable domain (missing parts from reference TRBV15 and TRBJ1-2): DAMVIQNPRYQVTQFGKPVTLSCSQTLNHNVMYWYQQKSSQAPKLLFHYYDKDFNNEADTPDNFQSRRPNTSFCFLDIRSPGLGDTAMYLCATSIQGDGYTFGSGTRLTVV.

The rearrangement links TRBV12-5 to TRBJ2-5; D tentatively reads TRBD1 or TRBD2 (5 bases each). From germline, CDR1 is LGHNT and CDR2 FRNRAP. Trimming took 5 bases from V and 6 from J, leaving 13 bases between them. This CDR3 is 13 amino acids long. The CDR3 nucleotides read TGTGCTAGTGGTCCTAGTGGGGGTCAGACCCAGTACTTC. The encoded protein is CASGPSGGQTQYF. Using reference TRBV12-5 and TRBJ2-5 for the parts outside the CDR3, the full variable domain is DARVTQTPRHKVTEMGQEVTMRCQPILGHNTVFWYRQTMMQGLELLAYFRNRAPLDDSGMPKDRFSAEMPDATLATLKIQPSEPRDSAVYFCASGPSGGQTQYFGPGTRLLVL.

The chain is built from TRBV5-1 and TRBJ2-7; no firm D call. This CDR3 spans 12 amino acids. Germline V gene sequence: CDR1 SGHRS, CDR2 YFSETQ. V dropped 3 bases and J dropped 4 bases, with 8 bases sitting between them. The CDR3 protein is CASSSTSYEQYV. CDR3 in DNA: TGCGCCAGCAGCTCGACATCTTACGAGCAGTACGTC.

The chain couples TRBV5-1 to TRBJ2-2; 7 nucleotides line up with TRBD2. The V and J ends lost 4 bases and 4 bases, in that order; junction bases with no gene match: 7. CDR3 size: 15 residues. Germline CDR1 SGHRS, CDR2 YFSETQ. This CDR3 reads CASSGSSGFTGELFF. DNA for the CDR3: TGCGCCAGCAGCGGCAGTAGCGGGTTCACCGGGGAGCTGTTTTTT.

The CDR3 spells CASKSDRPYGYTF. The CDR3 region has the DNA TGTGCCAGCAAAAGCGACAGGCCCTATGGCTACACCTTC. The chain employs TRBV6-1 and TRBJ1-2; D might be TRBD1 (6 bases). Germline values: CDR1 MNHNS, CDR2 SASEGT. V gave up 7 bases and J gave up 4 bases, with 13 bases separating them. The CDR3 spans 13 residues.

The sample holds a few counts of this clonotype. The chain uses TRBV13 and TRBJ2-1; 11 nucleotides align to TRBD2. Unmatched junction bases numbered 4, after V lost 0 bases and J lost 0 bases. The V gene's germline CDR1 is PRHDT and CDR2 FYEKMQ (reference sequence). The CDR3 runs to 18 residues. The CDR3 protein is CASSLGPGLAVSYNEQFF. CDR3 nucleotide sequence: TGTGCCAGCAGCTTAGGTCCGGGACTAGCGGTCTCCTACAATGAGCAGTTCTTC.

A few counts support this clonotype. The chain carries TRBV3-1 and TRBJ2-1; D unresolved. CDR3 size: 16 residues. CDR1 LGHDT and CDR2 YNNKEL come from the germline V gene (reference sequence). V lost 4 bases and J lost 8, with 21 bases in between. CDR3 DNA sequence: TGTGCCAGCAGCCTCGCCGGGCCTGACCCGGTCGATGAGCAGTTCTTC. It translates to CASSLAGPDPVDEQFF.

This chain joins TRBV5-1 and TRBJ1-4; no firm D call. The CDR3 covers 15 residues. V gave up 1 base and J gave up 8 bases, with 15 bases separating them. Germline lookup yields CDR1 SGHRS and CDR2 YFSETQ. The CDR3 is CASSLYGNSEEKLFF. The CDR3, as DNA: TGCGCCAGCAGCTTGTACGGGAACTCGGAGGAAAAACTGTTTTTT.

The chain couples TRBV20-1 to TRBJ2-3; 10 bases map to TRBD2. The CDR3 contains 15 residues. CDR1 is DFQATT, CDR2 SNEGSKA, per germline (reference sequence). Germline trimming cut 0 bases from V and 4 bases from J; bases unmatched to any gene: 4. The CDR3 bases are TGCAGTGCTAGAGAAGCGGGAGGGCCGGCAGATACGCAGTATTTT. This codes for CSAREAGGPADTQYF.

This clonotype was seen a few times. The rearrangement uses TRBV10-3 and TRBJ1-2; D may be TRBD1 (5 bases). V gave up 0 bases and J gave up 0 bases, with 8 bases separating them. This CDR3 is built from 15 residues. Per germline, CDR1 ENHRY and CDR2 SYGVKD. CDR3 sequence reads: CAISESGAANYGYTF. CDR3 DNA sequence: TGTGCCATCAGTGAGTCAGGGGCAGCTAACTATGGCTACACCTTC.

This clonotype showed up just a few times. The genes are TRBV3-1 and TRBJ1-1, with D uncertain. The CDR3 extends over 14 amino acids. The germline CDR1 and CDR2 sequences are LGHDT and YNNKEL (reference sequence). Deletions cut 5 bases from V and 5 bases from J, with 15 bases between. This CDR3 reads CASSTGLENTEAFF. CDR3 nucleotides: TGTGCCAGCAGCACCGGTCTGGAAAATACTGAAGCTTTCTTT.

This clonotype appeared a single time. The gene calls are TRBV5-1 and TRBJ2-7; 7 positions match TRBD2. V was clipped by 5 bases and J by 3 bases; unmatched bases: 8. Germline V lookup: CDR1 SGHRS, CDR2 YFSETQ. The CDR3 has 14 residues. The CDR3 protein is CASRVASGDYEQYF. The DNA for the CDR3 is TGCGCCAGCAGGGTGGCTAGCGGAGACTACGAGCAGTACTTC.